This T cell receptor (beta chain) appears in the sequencing data of a study of T cell repertoires in cytomegalovirus infection. Regarding the study as a whole: In two of eight donors, the top clonotype was HLA-C-restricted CMV-specific.

For this clonotype: What it binds is not known.

TCRdb itself ran the reads through MiXCR, one entry per CDR3 protein. The table records around 900,000 distinct CDR3 sequences, about a third of them present only once. V lost 7 bases and J 4 bases, leaving 13 bases between the germline ends. Germline-derived CDR1 and CDR2 are MNHNS and SASEGT. The CDR3 is 13 amino acids. The J gene is TRBJ1-2, the V gene TRBV6-1; no clear D gene. This clonotype was obtained from a human donor in good health (CMV status not recorded). Some clones in this sample may be carry-over from other donors' samples. Sequenced material: cultured CD8+ T cells from PBMCs, taken from culture after CMV antigen stimulation. CDR3 amino acids: CASTTGDFYGYTF. CDR3 DNA: TGTGCCAGCACCACGGGCGACTTCTATGGCTACACCTTC.